One sample yielded the 3 T cell receptor beta chains listed below, sequenced in a study of vaccination and CD4 T cells after COVID-19. Their antigen targets remain unknown. The Oncomine TCR Beta short-read assay sequenced DNA from cultured CD4+ T cells. TCRdb independently ran MiXCR on the PCR reads; one entry per CDR3 protein. The sample consists of around 11,000 distinct CDR3 sequences, roughly 60% of them appearing once. The treatment: roughly 11-day PBMC culture with coronavirus spike peptide pools or control peptides (ViraFEST assay). The specimen sequenced was CD4+ T cells from blood, cultured in vitro. These receptors were collected from a human donor who had recovered from COVID-19.

The CDR3 loop reads CASSPFGQGAGTEAFF. CDR3 sequence (DNA): TGTGCCAGCTCACCATTCGGACAGGGAGCGGGCACTGAAGCTTTCTTT. The chain employs TRBV18 and TRBJ1-1; 8 nucleotides line up with TRBD1. The CDR3 is made up of 16 amino acids. J gave up 4 bases and V 2 bases, and 9 bases lay outside the gene matches. Germline V gene data show CDR1 as KGHSH and CDR2 as LQKENI.

V usage is TRBV25-1 and J usage is TRBJ2-3; D uncertain. Trimming stripped 7 bases from V and 0 bases from J, with 8 bases between. Germline V gene data show CDR1 as MGHDK and CDR2 as SYGVNS. This CDR3 region has 13 residues. The CDR3 loop is CASTRFSTDTQYF. The CDR3 region has the DNA TGTGCCAGCACCAGGTTTAGCACAGATACGCAGTATTTT.

This clonotype showed up just a few times. The chain joins TRBV7-2 to TRBJ2-7, with D possibly being TRBD2 (6 bases). V lost 5 bases to trimming and J lost 8 bases, with 16 bases between them. The germline V gene encodes CDR1 SGHTA and CDR2 FQGNSA. The CDR3 length is 13 residues. CDR3 DNA sequence: TGTGCCAGCAGCGAACGACGGGACTTACAGCAGTACTTC. Translating gives CASSERRDLQQYF.